This entry is about one T cell receptor (beta chain). The entry originates in a study of blood T cell repertoires in COVID-19. About the study: Samples representing acute and convalescent COVID-19 were sourced from the United States, Italy and Spain. From T cells, B-cell-depleted T cells, or PBMCs came the material, which was cDNA or gDNA.

This CDR3 spans 13 amino acids. CDR1 is SQVTM and CDR2 is ANQGSEA in the germline V gene. Germline trimming cut 5 bases from V and 7 bases from J; bases unmatched to any gene: 6. Clones were read by immunoSEQ multiplex PCR, and TCRdb kept only the in-frame ones, dropping some. The sample records 210,000 or so clones, around 84% being singletons. In terms of age and location, participants ranged from roughly 18 to 89 years and lived in about 25 US areas. Each participant's cohort was designated according to participant-reported clinical history. This receptor was taken from a woman aged 40 to 50 with acute COVID-19. The chain carries TRBV29-1 and TRBJ2-7; 12 nucleotides agree with TRBD1. The specimen was PBMCs or T cells enriched from blood (not recorded which). The CDR3 sequence: CSVTGTGGREQYF. In DNA form, the CDR3 reads TGCAGCGTTACCGGGACAGGGGGCCGAGAGCAGTACTTC.